This TCR beta chain was identified during a study of CD8 T cells in ankylosing spondylitis. Study results and limitations: Researchers report that disease-linked clones proved CD8+ and relatively rare in peripheral blood.

TCRdb redid the calling of the 5' RACE reads with MiXCR, one entry per CDR3 protein. Among 200,000 to 300,000 distinct CDR3 sequences listed, roughly 32% were seen once. Note on this clonotype: The antigen is unknown.

The CDR3 loop spans 14 amino acids. Germline CDR1 and CDR2: ENHRY and SYGVKD. Between the trimmed V and J ends, which lost 2 bases and 2 bases, there was a span of 9 bases. The specimen was blood, either unsorted or a sorted T cell fraction (not recorded which). The chain links TRBV10-3 to TRBJ2-5, with D maybe TRBD2 (6 bases). The receptor was isolated from a male donor with ankylosing spondylitis or in good health (not recorded which). The CDR3: CAISEVSGQETQYF. As DNA, the CDR3 is TGTGCCATCAGTGAGGTTAGCGGTCAAGAGACCCAGTACTTC.